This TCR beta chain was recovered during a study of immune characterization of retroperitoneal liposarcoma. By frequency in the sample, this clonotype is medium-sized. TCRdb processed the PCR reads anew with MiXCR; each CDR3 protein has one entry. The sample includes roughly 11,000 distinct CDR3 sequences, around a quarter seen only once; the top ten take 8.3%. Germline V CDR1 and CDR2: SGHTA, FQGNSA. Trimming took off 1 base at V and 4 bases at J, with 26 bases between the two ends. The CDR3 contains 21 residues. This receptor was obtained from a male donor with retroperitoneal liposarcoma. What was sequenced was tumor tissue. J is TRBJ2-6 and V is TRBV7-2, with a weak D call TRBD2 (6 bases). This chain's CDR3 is CASSLGQLVAGRTGGANVLTF. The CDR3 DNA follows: TGTGCCAGCAGCTTAGGCCAACTGGTGGCGGGACGGACGGGGGGGGCCAACGTCCTGACTTTC.